Each of the 11 T cell receptor beta chains below was sequenced from the same sample in a study of memory CD4+ T cells and cytomegalovirus serostatus. The sort gate was single viable CD3+CD4+CD8-CD45RO+ cells for memory CD4+ T cells. Sequenced by immunoSEQ multiplex PCR; TCRdb stores in-frame clones only, minus some. The sample consists of more than 55,000 clones, roughly four fifths of them appearing once. Sequencing was performed on memory CD4+ T cells from blood. The source of these receptors is an adult in good health and CMV-seronegative.

This sequence joins TRBV5-1 and TRBJ1-1; 9 nucleotides line up with TRBD1. Germline CDR1 SGHRS, CDR2 YFSETQ. The CDR3 extends over 16 amino acids. Trimming took 4 bases from V and 0 from J; bases not matched to a gene: 7. CDR3 in amino acids: CASSLTGGIMNTEAFF. CDR3 in DNA: TGCGCCAGCAGCCTAACAGGGGGCATAATGAACACTGAAGCTTTCTTT. Combining the CDR3 with reference TRBV5-1 and TRBJ1-1 gives the whole variable domain KAGVTQTPRYLIKTRGQQVTLSCSPISGHRSVSWYQQTPGQGLQFLFEYFSETQRNKGNFPGRFSGRQFSNSRSEMNVSTLELGDSALYLCASSLTGGIMNTEAFFGQGTRLTVV.

This sequence joins TRBV19 and TRBJ2-3; 8 nucleotides agree with TRBD2. V shed 9 bases, J shed 5 bases, and the junction held 25 bases outside the gene matches. CDR1 and CDR2 (germline): LNHDA, SQIVND (reference sequence). CDR3 length: 19 residues. The CDR3 protein is CASSRAGSSFGRAGDTQYF. CDR3 DNA sequence: TGTGCCAGCTCTAGGGCAGGGAGTTCGTTCGGGAGGGCCGGAGATACGCAGTATTTT. The whole variable domain, remainder taken from reference TRBV19 and TRBJ2-3, is DGGITQSPKYLFRKEGQNVTLSCEQNLNHDAMYWYRQDPGQGLRLIYYSQIVNDFQKGDIAEGYSVSREKKESFPLTVTSAQKNPTAFYLCASSRAGSSFGRAGDTQYFGPGTRLTVL.

The chain employs TRBV7-8 and TRBJ2-4; D tentatively fits TRBD1 or TRBD2 (5 bases each). Germline CDR1 is SGHVS and CDR2 is FQNEAQ. The CDR3 sequence is 14 residues long. Trimming removed 1 base from V and 3 bases from J, with 7 bases in between. In DNA, the CDR3 is TGTGCCAGCAGCTTAGGGGGGAGCAAAAACATTCAGTACTTC. Protein: CASSLGGSKNIQYF.

CDR3 in amino acids: CAWSPLAGDGDIQYF. CDR3 in DNA: TGTGCCTGGAGTCCCCTAGCGGGAGATGGGGACATTCAGTACTTC. V gene TRBV30 combines with J gene TRBJ2-4; 10 bases are shared with TRBD2. Germline V gene sequence: CDR1 GTSNPN, CDR2 SVGIG (reference sequence). V dropped 2 bases and J dropped 8; count of bases not matched to a gene: 9. The CDR3 runs to 15 residues.

The chain links TRBV28 to TRBJ1-5; TRBD1 is a possible D gene (6 bases). V shed 6 bases and J shed 7 bases, with 16 bases lying between them. There are 14 residues in the CDR3. Germline loops: CDR1 MDHEN, CDR2 SYDVKM. The CDR3 DNA reads TGTGCCAGCAGCCCGGGGACAAGAGAACAGCCCCAGCATTTT. It specifies CASSPGTREQPQHF.

The DNA for the CDR3 is TGTGCCAGCAGCGTCGAGCCTACCATTGGGAAGGGGCAGTACTTC. Amino acid sequence: CASSVEPTIGKGQYF. V usage is TRBV9 and J usage is TRBJ2-7; D gene ambiguous. V dropped 2 bases and J dropped 9 bases, with 21 bases sitting between them. The length of the CDR3 is 15 residues. The germline CDR1 and CDR2 sequences are SGDLS and YYNGEE. The full variable domain, rest sourced from reference TRBV9 and TRBJ2-7, is DSGVTQTPKHLITATGQRVTLRCSPRSGDLSVYWYQQSLDQGLQFLIQYYNGEERAKGNILERFSAQQFPDLHSELNLSSLELGDSALYFCASSVEPTIGKGQYFGPGTRLTVT.

The chain employs TRBV15 and TRBJ2-2; weak D call: TRBD1 (5 bases). Germline CDR1 is LNHNV and CDR2 is YYDKDF (reference sequence). CDR3 length: 18 amino acids. Trimming removed 0 bases from V and 3 bases from J, with 17 bases in between. As DNA, the CDR3 is TGTGCCACCAGCAGAGATTGGGGTTTCAGGGTTGACACCGGGGAGCTGTTTTTT. Translating gives CATSRDWGFRVDTGELFF.

This clone was found a few times. V usage is TRBV4-1 and J usage is TRBJ2-1; weak D call: TRBD2 (6 bases). Between the trimmed V and J ends, which lost 1 base and 0 bases, there was a span of 16 bases. CDR3 size: 18 residues. CDR1 is MGHRA, CDR2 YSYEKL, per germline. CDR3 in amino acids: CASSQANLGGISYNEQFF. The CDR3 bases are TGCGCCAGCAGCCAAGCTAATTTGGGGGGTATCTCCTACAATGAGCAGTTCTTC.

The chain employs TRBV30 and TRBJ2-1; 10 bases fit TRBD1. The V gene's germline CDR1 is GTSNPN and CDR2 SVGIG (reference sequence). The J segment lost 7 bases and the V segment lost 8 bases, leaving 2 bases of the junction unmatched. The CDR3 has 11 residues. The CDR3 nucleotides read TGTGCCAAGGACAGGGGGAATGAGCAGTTCTTC. Encoded protein: CAKDRGNEQFF.

DNA for the CDR3: TGTGCCAGCAGCTTAATGGGGGGAATGCTCGAGCAGTACTTC. Translating gives CASSLMGGMLEQYF. The chain carries TRBV7-2 and TRBJ2-7; tentative D call: TRBD2 (6 bases). V was trimmed by 2 bases and J by 6 bases, leaving 14 bases between them. There are 14 residues in the CDR3. Germline V CDR1 and CDR2: SGHTA, FQGNSA.

The chain uses TRBV27 and TRBJ2-7; D assignment may be TRBD1 or TRBD2 (6 bases each). V lost 4 bases to trimming and J lost 3 bases, with 34 bases between them. Looked up from germline, CDR1 is MNHEY and CDR2 is SMNVEV (reference sequence). The CDR3 extends over 21 amino acids. CDR3 residues: CASSSPLGNRGPRGRVYEQYF. CDR3 in DNA: TGTGCCAGCAGTTCGCCTCTGGGAAACCGGGGGCCGCGAGGAAGGGTCTACGAGCAGTACTTC.